The 17 T cell receptor beta chains given below trace back to one sample, sequenced in a study of T-cell reconstitution after alpha-beta-depleted transplantation in children. Unique molecular identifiers were incorporated during preparation of the TCRbeta library. TCRdb re-analysed the PCR reads in MiXCR, keeping a single row per CDR3 protein. The sample yields about a million distinct CDR3 sequences, about 30% seen once. The sequencing used PBMCs, mostly from graft donor cells, collected 360 days after TCRalphabeta/CD19-depleted stem cell transplant. Receptor source: a boy under three years old who had a stem cell transplant for SCID, so the T cells may come from the graft donor.

This clonotype was picked up a small number of times. The chain combines TRBV5-5 with TRBJ2-2, with 8 bases fitting TRBD1. V shed 1 base and J 4 bases; nucleotides not matched to a gene: 9. Germline CDR1 and CDR2: SGHKS and YYEKEE (reference sequence). The CDR3 has 17 amino acids. CDR3 in DNA: TGTGCCAGCAGCTTGAGTGGAGGACAGGGAGTCACCGGGGAGCTGTTTTTT. This sequence encodes CASSLSGGQGVTGELFF.

The chain recombines TRBV20-1 with TRBJ2-1; TRBD2 matches at 9 bases. V lost 1 base and J lost 5; bases outside the gene matches: 6. Germline CDR1 is DFQATT and CDR2 is SNEGSKA (reference sequence). CDR3 size: 15 residues. CDR3 amino acids: CSARGFSGGNNEQFF. The DNA of the CDR3 is TGCAGTGCTAGAGGTTTTAGCGGGGGAAACAATGAGCAGTTCTTC.

This clonotype turned up a few times. This chain joins TRBV28 and TRBJ2-2; 8 nucleotides agree with TRBD2. Trimming cost V 5 bases and J 4 bases; bases outside gene matches: 6. CDR3 length: 15 residues. Germline CDR1 and CDR2: MDHEN and SYDVKM. This CDR3 reads CASSRGGGLTGELFF. The CDR3 DNA reads TGTGCCAGCAGTAGGGGCGGGGGGCTCACCGGGGAGCTGTTTTTT.

This clonotype has a handful of counts. This chain links TRBV6-1 with TRBJ1-4; 7 bases map to TRBD1. The germline V gene encodes CDR1 MNHNS and CDR2 SASEGT. The CDR3 runs to 14 residues. V dropped 6 bases and J dropped 5; count of bases not matched to a gene: 6. In DNA form, the CDR3 reads TGTGCCAGCAGCAGAGGGGGCGGGAATGAAAAACTGTTTTTT. This encodes CASSRGGGNEKLFF.

The rearrangement joins TRBV11-2 to TRBJ1-2; D unresolved. Germline CDR1 reads SGHAT; CDR2 reads FQNNGV. Deletions cut 1 base from V and 2 bases from J, with 11 bases between. The CDR3 totals 15 residues. The CDR3 coding sequence is TGTGCCAGCAGCTTAGGAGGTTTGAGGAACTATGGCTACACCTTC. Its protein is CASSLGGLRNYGYTF. Filled out from reference TRBV11-2 and TRBJ1-2, the complete variable domain reads EAGVAQSPRYKIIEKRQSVAFWCNPISGHATLYWYQQILGQGPKLLIQFQNNGVVDDSQLPKDRFSAERLKGVDSTLKIQPAKLEDSAVYLCASSLGGLRNYGYTFGSGTRLTVV.

V is TRBV29-1 and J is TRBJ1-1; a weak D match, TRBD1 (6 bases). Trimming took off 7 bases at V and 0 bases at J, with 18 bases between the two ends. Looked up from germline, CDR1 is SQVTM and CDR2 is ANQGSEA. The CDR3 covers 15 residues. The CDR3 nucleotides read TGCAGCGGGAAGGGGGACACCTTACTGAACACTGAAGCTTTCTTT. Protein: CSGKGDTLLNTEAFF.

This clonotype was counted between two and nine times. J is TRBJ2-3 and V is TRBV6-1; D is possibly TRBD1 (5 bases). V was pared by 10 bases and J by 1 base, with 15 bases between. Germline V gene sequence: CDR1 MNHNS, CDR2 SASEGT. The CDR3 runs to 14 residues. The CDR3 DNA is TGTGCCACGACTTTGGGGCTTGGCACAGATACGCAGTATTTT. This gives the protein CATTLGLGTDTQYF.

V is TRBV20-1 and J is TRBJ2-1, with D maybe TRBD2 (6 bases). The germline CDR1 and CDR2 sequences are DFQATT and SNEGSKA (reference sequence). The CDR3 has 16 residues. Trimming removed 0 bases from V and 0 bases from J, with 12 bases in between. This CDR3 reads CSARDPGLSSYNEQFF. CDR3 in DNA: TGCAGTGCTAGAGATCCGGGACTTAGCTCCTACAATGAGCAGTTCTTC.

This clonotype has only a few counts. V gene TRBV4-2 combines with J gene TRBJ2-3; D remains unclear. With 3 bases removed from V and 4 bases from J, the gap between germline ends came to 8 bases. Germline V CDR1 and CDR2: LGHNA, YNFKEQ. The CDR3 is 13 amino acids. CDR3 sequence reads: CASSHQQPDTQYF. For the CDR3, the DNA is TGTGCCAGCAGCCATCAACAGCCAGATACGCAGTATTTT.

The CDR3 region has the DNA TGTGCCAGCAGCGTGATGGGAACGAACACTGAAGCTTTCTTT. Translation: CASSVMGTNTEAFF. The genes are TRBV9 and TRBJ1-1; no clear D. Germline CDR1 SGDLS, CDR2 YYNGEE. The CDR3 has 14 amino acids. Trimming stripped 2 bases from V and 1 base from J, with 9 bases between. The full variable domain, rest sourced from reference TRBV9 and TRBJ1-1, is DSGVTQTPKHLITATGQRVTLRCSPRSGDLSVYWYQQSLDQGLQFLIQYYNGEERAKGNILERFSAQQFPDLHSELNLSSLELGDSALYFCASSVMGTNTEAFFGQGTRLTVV.

The chain employs TRBV29-1 and TRBJ1-2; D gene unclear. V gave up 6 bases and J gave up 8 bases, with 13 bases separating them. Germline loops: CDR1 SQVTM, CDR2 ANQGSEA. The length of the CDR3 is 11 residues. Here the CDR3 DNA reads TGCAGCGTACAAGGACCTCGGGGCTACACCTTC. This encodes CSVQGPRGYTF.

This clonotype was detected a few times. This chain links TRBV6-5 with TRBJ2-7; either TRBD1 or TRBD2 may fit D (5 bases each). Germline loops: CDR1 MNHEY, CDR2 SVGAGI. CDR3 size: 15 residues. V was cut by 4 bases and J by 0 bases, with 13 bases left in between. The CDR3 DNA follows: TGTGCCAGCAGTTTCTACCGGGGCCGCTCCTACGAGCAGTACTTC. Translation: CASSFYRGRSYEQYF.

This clonotype was observed a few times. The chain has TRBV4-1 and TRBJ2-1, with D maybe TRBD2 (7 bases). CDR3 length: 16 amino acids. Deletions cut 5 bases from V and 7 bases from J, with 21 bases between. Germline lookup yields CDR1 MGHRA and CDR2 YSYEKL. CDR3 protein: CASSTSGGPRGNEQFF. The DNA of the CDR3 is TGCGCCAGCAGCACCTCGGGGGGCCCCCGGGGAAATGAGCAGTTCTTC.

This clonotype was counted only a few times. V is TRBV5-1 and J is TRBJ1-1; D not resolved. This CDR3 is built from 18 residues. The germline CDR1 and CDR2 sequences are SGHRS and YFSETQ. V gave up 5 bases and J gave up 1 base, with 24 bases separating them. Here the CDR3 DNA reads TGCGCCAGCAGTTTTTCAGCGACGGGTGTGAATCAGAACACTGAAGCTTTCTTT. It yields the protein CASSFSATGVNQNTEAFF.

The chain joins TRBV2 to TRBJ1-5; D not resolved. The germline V gene has CDR1 SNHLY and CDR2 FYNNEI. V was clipped by 1 base and J by 0 bases, with 7 bases between them. The length of the CDR3 is 15 residues. The CDR3 here is CASSEGQVSNQPQHF. The CDR3 DNA follows: TGTGCCAGCAGTGAAGGGCAGGTTAGCAATCAGCCCCAGCATTTT.

This chain joins TRBV27 and TRBJ2-7; D is possibly TRBD1 (6 bases). V was trimmed by 5 bases and J by 1 base, leaving 9 bases between them. Germline loops: CDR1 MNHEY, CDR2 SMNVEV (reference sequence). The CDR3 is made up of 13 amino acids. The CDR3 DNA reads TGTGCCAGCAGTGAGACAGGATCCTACGAGCAGTACTTC. It codes for CASSETGSYEQYF.

The J gene is TRBJ2-5, the V gene TRBV7-6, with no clear D. The CDR3 covers 13 residues. V lost 7 bases and J 5 bases, leaving 14 bases between the germline ends. Germline assignment: CDR1 SGHVS and CDR2 FNYEAQ. The CDR3 here is CASTPRGSETQYF. As DNA, the CDR3 is TGTGCCAGCACCCCTCGAGGCTCGGAGACCCAGTACTTC.